This TCR beta chain was sequenced for a study of T cells in Graves' hyperthyroidism and ophthalmopathy. In regard to this clonotype: Its antigen is as yet unknown.

From RNA transcripts, TCR beta CDR3 regions were amplified. The TCR CDR3 was amplified in a first-round RT-PCR using the HTBI primer set. MiXCR was run by TCRdb on the multiplex PCR reads, yielding one entry per CDR3 protein. Here the sample spans roughly 500,000 distinct CDR3 sequences, roughly 46% being singletons. The length of the CDR3 is 16 residues. With 1 base removed from V and 7 bases from J, the gap between germline ends came to 20 bases. Looked up from germline, CDR1 is SGHRS and CDR2 is YFSETQ. Study-level results: In blood, most of the thyroid clonotypes expanded above 0.001 were also present.

This sequence was found in an adult woman with Graves' disease, either hyperthyroidism or ophthalmopathy (not recorded which). Sequenced sample: peripheral blood or thyroid tissue (not recorded which). The chain is built from TRBV5-1 and TRBJ1-1; D is possibly TRBD1 (6 bases). The CDR3 nucleotides read TGCGCCAGCAGCTTGTCCGTTAACGGCCAGGGGCTTGAAGCTTTCTTT. Residues: CASSLSVNGQGLEAFF. Using reference TRBV5-1 and TRBJ1-1 for the parts outside the CDR3, the full variable domain is KAGVTQTPRYLIKTRGQQVTLSCSPISGHRSVSWYQQTPGQGLQFLFEYFSETQRNKGNFPGRFSGRQFSNSRSEMNVSTLELGDSALYLCASSLSVNGQGLEAFFGQGTRLTVV.